This TCR beta chain was captured in a study of cytotoxic CD8 clonotypes in ibrutinib-treated CLL. Overall study context: Investigators collected response samples after a median about 12 months of treatment, range 6 to 36. Whole-study findings and limits: Clonality measured at baseline exceeded age-matched healthy donors, tracking circulating CD8+ T-cell counts. Increased clonality at ibrutinib response gave way to a return toward baseline at progression.

Target depth was 1 in 200,000 to 1 in 1 million T cells, about 10x per clonotype. Produced via immunoSEQ multiplex PCR; TCRdb's table is partial and in-frame only. The table lists about 4,200 clones, roughly 84% of them singletons. To note about this clone: Its target is not known.

With 4 bases removed from V and 9 bases from J, the gap between germline ends came to 10 bases. The CDR3 runs 12 residues. The germline gives CDR1 LNHDA, CDR2 SQIVND (reference sequence). The chain couples TRBV19 to TRBJ2-1; perhaps D is TRBD1 or TRBD2 (5 bases each). Material: PBMCs, obtained before ibrutinib treatment. This clonotype was sampled from a human donor with chronic lymphocytic leukemia. CDR3 DNA: TGTGCCAGTAGTAGACAGAGGGGTGAGCAGTTCTTC. Translating it yields CASSRQRGEQFF.